Shown below are 2 T cell receptor beta chains from a single sample sequenced in a study of patients and donors after allogeneic stem cell transplantation. TCRdb re-analysed the RT-PCR reads in MiXCR, keeping a single row per CDR3 protein. The data contain roughly 880,000 distinct CDR3 sequences, more than 15% of them singletons. The sequenced sample was blood, either unsorted or a sorted T cell fraction (not recorded which). All receptors come from a human donor who was either an allogeneic HSCT recipient or a stem cell or donor lymphocyte infusion donor (not recorded which). It is not recorded whose cells these are; they may come from a transplant donor.

This clonotype was seen a few times. The chain couples TRBV27 to TRBJ2-1; 8 bases align to TRBD2. Trimming at V came to 3 bases and at J to 3 bases, leaving 4 bases not matched to a gene. The CDR3 totals 15 residues. The germline V gene encodes CDR1 MNHEY and CDR2 SMNVEV (reference sequence). The DNA for the CDR3 is TGTGCCAGCAGTTTCCTCCTAGCGGGCTACAATGAGCAGTTCTTC. Translating gives CASSFLLAGYNEQFF.

The gene calls are TRBV18 and TRBJ2-7, with D uncertain. V lost 2 bases and J 1 base, leaving 9 bases between the germline ends. The germline CDR1 and CDR2 sequences are KGHSH and LQKENI. CDR3 size: 14 residues. The CDR3 region has the DNA TGTGCCAGCTCACCAACTTACGGGTCCTACGAGCAGTACTTC. This sequence encodes CASSPTYGSYEQYF.